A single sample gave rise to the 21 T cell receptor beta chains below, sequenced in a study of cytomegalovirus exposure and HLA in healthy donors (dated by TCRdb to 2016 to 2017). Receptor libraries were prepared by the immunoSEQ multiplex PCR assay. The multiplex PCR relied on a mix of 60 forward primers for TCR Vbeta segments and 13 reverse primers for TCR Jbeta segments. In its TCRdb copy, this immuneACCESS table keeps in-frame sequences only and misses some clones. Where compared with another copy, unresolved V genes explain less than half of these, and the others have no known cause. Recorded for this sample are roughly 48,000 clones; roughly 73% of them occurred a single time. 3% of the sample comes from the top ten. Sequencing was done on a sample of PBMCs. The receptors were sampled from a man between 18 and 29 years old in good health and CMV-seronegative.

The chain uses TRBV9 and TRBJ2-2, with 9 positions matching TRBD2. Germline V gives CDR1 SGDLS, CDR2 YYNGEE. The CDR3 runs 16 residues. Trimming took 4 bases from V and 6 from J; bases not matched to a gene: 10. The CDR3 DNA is TGTGCCAGCAGCATCTTAGCGGGAGATCCCCCCGGGGAGCTGTTTTTT. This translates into CASSILAGDPPGELFF.

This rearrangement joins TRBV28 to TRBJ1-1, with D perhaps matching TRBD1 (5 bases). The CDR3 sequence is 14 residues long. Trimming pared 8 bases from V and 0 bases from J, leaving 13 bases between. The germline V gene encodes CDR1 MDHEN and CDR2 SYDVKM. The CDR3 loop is CASGGGALNTEAFF. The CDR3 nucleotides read TGTGCCAGCGGAGGAGGGGCCCTGAACACTGAAGCTTTCTTT.

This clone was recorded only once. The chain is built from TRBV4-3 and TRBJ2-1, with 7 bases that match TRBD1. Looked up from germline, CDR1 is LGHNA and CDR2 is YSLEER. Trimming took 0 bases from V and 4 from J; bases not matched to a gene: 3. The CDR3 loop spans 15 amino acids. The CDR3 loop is CASSQELQGYNEQFF. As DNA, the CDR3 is TGCGCCAGCAGCCAAGAATTACAGGGGTACAATGAGCAGTTCTTC.

The CDR3 sequence is CASSEGQGGSYEQYF. CDR3 in DNA: TGTGCCAGCAGTGAAGGACAGGGGGGGTCCTACGAGCAGTACTTC. This chain uses TRBV2 with TRBJ2-7; 9 bases are shared with TRBD1. The ends lost 1 base at V and 1 base at J; junction bases unmatched: 2. CDR1 is SNHLY and CDR2 is FYNNEI in the germline V gene. This CDR3 comprises 15 residues.

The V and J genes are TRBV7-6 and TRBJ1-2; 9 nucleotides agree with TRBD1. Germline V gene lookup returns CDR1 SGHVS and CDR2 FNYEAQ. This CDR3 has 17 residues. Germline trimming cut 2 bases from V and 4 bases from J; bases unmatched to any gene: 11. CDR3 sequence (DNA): TGTGCCAGCAGCTTACAGGACAGGGGAGGGATAGGCTATGGCTACACCTTC. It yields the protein CASSLQDRGGIGYGYTF.

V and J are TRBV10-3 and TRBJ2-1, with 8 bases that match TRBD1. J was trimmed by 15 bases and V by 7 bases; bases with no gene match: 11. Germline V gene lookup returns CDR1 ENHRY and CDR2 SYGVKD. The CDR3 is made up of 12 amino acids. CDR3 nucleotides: TGTGCCATCAACCCCGGGACAGGTAGCTGGTTCTTC. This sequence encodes CAINPGTGSWFF.

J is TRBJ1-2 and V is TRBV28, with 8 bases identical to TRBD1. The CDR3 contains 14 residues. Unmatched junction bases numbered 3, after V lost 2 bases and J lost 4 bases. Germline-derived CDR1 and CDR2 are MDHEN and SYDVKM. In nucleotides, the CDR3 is TGTGCCAGCAGTTTAGCAGGGGGCATCTATGGCTACACCTTC. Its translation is CASSLAGGIYGYTF.

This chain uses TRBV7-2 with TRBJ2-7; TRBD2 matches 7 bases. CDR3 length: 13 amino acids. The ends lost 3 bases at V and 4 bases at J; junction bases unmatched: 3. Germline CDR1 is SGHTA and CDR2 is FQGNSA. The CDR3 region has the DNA TGTGCCAGCAGCTTCGGGGGGAGATACGAGCAGTACTTC. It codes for CASSFGGRYEQYF.

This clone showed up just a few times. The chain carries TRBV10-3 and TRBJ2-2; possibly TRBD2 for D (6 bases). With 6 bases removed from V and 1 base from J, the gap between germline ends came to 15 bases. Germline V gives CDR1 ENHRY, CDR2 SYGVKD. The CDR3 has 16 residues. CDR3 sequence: CAIRNSGPLNTGELFF. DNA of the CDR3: TGTGCCATCAGAAACAGCGGGCCTCTGAACACCGGGGAGCTGTTTTTT.

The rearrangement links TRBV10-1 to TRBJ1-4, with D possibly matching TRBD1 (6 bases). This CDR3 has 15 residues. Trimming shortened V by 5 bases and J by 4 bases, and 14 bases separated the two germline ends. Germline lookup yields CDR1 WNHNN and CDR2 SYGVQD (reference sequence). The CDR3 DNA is TGCGCCAGCAGTACCGGGACATCTTATAATGAAAAACTGTTTTTT. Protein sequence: CASSTGTSYNEKLFF.

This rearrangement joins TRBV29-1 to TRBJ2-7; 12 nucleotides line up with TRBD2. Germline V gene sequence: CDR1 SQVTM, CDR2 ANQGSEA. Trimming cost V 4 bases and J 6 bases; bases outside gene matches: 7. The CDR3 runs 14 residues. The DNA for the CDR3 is TGCAGCGTTGGACTAGCGGGAGCGTCGAGCGAGCAGTACTTC. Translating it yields CSVGLAGASSEQYF.

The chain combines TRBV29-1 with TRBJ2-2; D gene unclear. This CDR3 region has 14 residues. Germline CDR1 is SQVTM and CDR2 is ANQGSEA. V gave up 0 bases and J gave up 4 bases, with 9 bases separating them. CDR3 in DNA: TGCAGCGTTGAAGATCTGCGCGTCACCGGGGAGCTGTTTTTT. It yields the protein CSVEDLRVTGELFF.

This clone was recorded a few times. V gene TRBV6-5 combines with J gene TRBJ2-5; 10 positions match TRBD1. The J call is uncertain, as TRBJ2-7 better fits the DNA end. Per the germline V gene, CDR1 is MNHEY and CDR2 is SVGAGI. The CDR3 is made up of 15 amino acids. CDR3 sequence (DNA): TGTGCCAGCAGTTACGGGGACAGGGGACCCTACGAGCAGTACTTC. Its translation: CASSYGDRGPYEQYF.

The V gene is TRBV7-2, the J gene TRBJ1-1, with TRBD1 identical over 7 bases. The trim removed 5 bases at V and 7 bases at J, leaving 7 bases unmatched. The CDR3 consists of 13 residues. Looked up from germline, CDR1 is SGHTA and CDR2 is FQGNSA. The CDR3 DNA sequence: TGTGCCAGCAGCCTCCACGGACAGGTTGAAGCTTTCTTT. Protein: CASSLHGQVEAFF.

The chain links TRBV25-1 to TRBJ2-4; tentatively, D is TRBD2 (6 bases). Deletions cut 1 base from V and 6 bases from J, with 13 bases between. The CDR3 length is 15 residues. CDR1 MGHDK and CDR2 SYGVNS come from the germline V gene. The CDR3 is CASSESWQGGNIQYF. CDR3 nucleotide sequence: TGTGCCAGCAGTGAATCATGGCAGGGAGGAAACATTCAGTACTTC.

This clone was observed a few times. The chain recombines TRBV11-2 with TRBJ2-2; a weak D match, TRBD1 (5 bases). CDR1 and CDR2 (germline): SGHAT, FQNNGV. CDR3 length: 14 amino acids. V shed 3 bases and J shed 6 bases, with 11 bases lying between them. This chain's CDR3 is CASSLQGFPGELFF. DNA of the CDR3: TGTGCCAGCAGCTTGCAGGGTTTTCCCGGGGAGCTGTTTTTT.

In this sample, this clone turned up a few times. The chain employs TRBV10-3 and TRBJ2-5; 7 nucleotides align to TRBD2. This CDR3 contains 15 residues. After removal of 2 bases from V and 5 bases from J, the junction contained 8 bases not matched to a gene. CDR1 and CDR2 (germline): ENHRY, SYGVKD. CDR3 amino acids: CAISEEGSGGETQYF. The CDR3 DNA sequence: TGTGCCATCAGTGAGGAGGGCTCCGGGGGGGAGACCCAGTACTTC.

The CDR3 loop is CSVLLAVDEQFF. The DNA of the CDR3 is TGCAGCGTTCTACTAGCGGTGGACGAGCAGTTCTTC. V gene TRBV29-1 combines with J gene TRBJ2-1; 8 positions agree with TRBD2. Trimming removed 5 bases from V and 10 bases from J; junction bases left unmatched: 7. This CDR3 contains 12 residues. Per germline, CDR1 SQVTM and CDR2 ANQGSEA.

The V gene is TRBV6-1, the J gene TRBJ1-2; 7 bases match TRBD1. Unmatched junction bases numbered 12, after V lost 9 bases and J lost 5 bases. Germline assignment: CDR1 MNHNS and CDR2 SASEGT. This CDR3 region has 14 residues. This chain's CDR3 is CASTDGTAPYGYTF. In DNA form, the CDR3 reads TGTGCCAGTACAGACGGGACAGCCCCTTATGGCTACACCTTC.

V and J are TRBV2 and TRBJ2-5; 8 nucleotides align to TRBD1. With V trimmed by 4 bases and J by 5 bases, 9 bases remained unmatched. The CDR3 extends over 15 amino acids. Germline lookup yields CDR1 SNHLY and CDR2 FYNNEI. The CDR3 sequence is CASSARQGSRETQYF. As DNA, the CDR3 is TGTGCCAGCAGTGCCCGACAGGGGTCGAGGGAGACCCAGTACTTC.

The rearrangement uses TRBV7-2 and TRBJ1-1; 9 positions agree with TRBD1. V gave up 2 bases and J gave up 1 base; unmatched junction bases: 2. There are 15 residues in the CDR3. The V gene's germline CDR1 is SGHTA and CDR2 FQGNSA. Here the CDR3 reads CASSLTGQGNTEAFF. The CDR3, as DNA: TGTGCCAGCAGCTTAACGGGACAGGGGAACACTGAAGCTTTCTTT.